These 14 T cell receptor beta chains were sequenced from one sample in a study of cytotoxic CD8 clonotypes in ibrutinib-treated CLL. Measured with immunoSEQ multiplex PCR; TCRdb has only the in-frame clones, and not every one. Of about 330,000 clones in the sample, 60% to 80% were seen once. The source material was PBMCs, sampled after 36 months of ibrutinib treatment. Source of these receptors: a human donor with chronic lymphocytic leukemia.

The chain employs TRBV11-3 and TRBJ2-1; D remains ambiguous. The CDR3 covers 14 residues. In germline, CDR1 is SGHNT, CDR2 YENEEA. Between the trimmed V and J ends, which lost 4 bases and 10 bases, there was a span of 17 bases. CDR3 in DNA: TGTGCCAGCAGCTCCCTTGCCGACCTCAACGAGCAGTTCTTC. Encoded protein: CASSSLADLNEQFF.

This sequence joins TRBV7-9 and TRBJ2-5, with D unresolved. The CDR3 has 13 residues. V lost 5 bases, J lost 3 bases, and 10 bases lay in between. The germline gives CDR1 SEHNR, CDR2 FQNEAQ (reference sequence). The CDR3 bases are TGTGCCAGCAGCCTGGGGTGGAAAGAGACCCAGTACTTC. This codes for CASSLGWKETQYF.

This clone was picked up a small number of times. This chain uses TRBV7-9 with TRBJ1-2, with no clear D. V lost 7 bases, J lost 2 bases, and 11 bases lay in between. There are 13 residues in the CDR3. Germline CDR1 reads SEHNR; CDR2 reads FQNEAQ (reference sequence). In nucleotides, the CDR3 is TGTGCCAGCACCAACGACCGCAACTATGGCTACACCTTC. This encodes CASTNDRNYGYTF.

The J gene is TRBJ2-1, the V gene TRBV6-1; TRBD1 matches at 8 bases. The ends lost 5 bases at V and 6 bases at J; junction bases unmatched: 3. Germline V gene data show CDR1 as MNHNS and CDR2 as SASEGT. The CDR3 loop spans 13 amino acids. CDR3 DNA sequence: TGTGCCAGCAGTCCACAGGGGGGCAATGAGCAGTTCTTC. It encodes CASSPQGGNEQFF.

This clone was observed a few times. The CDR3 is CATEISLAVQETQYF. Written as DNA, the CDR3 is TGCGCCACCGAGATCTCCTTAGCGGTCCAAGAGACCCAGTACTTC. The chain combines TRBV5-1 with TRBJ2-5; TRBD2 might be the D (6 bases). The CDR3 length is 15 residues. CDR1 is SGHRS and CDR2 is YFSETQ in the germline V gene. The ends were cut back, 9 bases at V and 1 base at J, with 19 bases in the middle. Complete variable domain (other parts from reference TRBV5-1 and TRBJ2-5): KAGVTQTPRYLIKTRGQQVTLSCSPISGHRSVSWYQQTPGQGLQFLFEYFSETQRNKGNFPGRFSGRQFSNSRSEMNVSTLELGDSALYLCATEISLAVQETQYFGPGTRLLVL.

V gene TRBV21-1 combines with J gene TRBJ1-5. TRBV21-1 is termed a pseudogene. The CDR3 covers 14 residues. The CDR3 loop is CASSYRDSNQPQHF. CDR3 DNA sequence: TGTGCCAGCAGCTACCGGGACAGCAATCAGCCCCAGCATTTT.

This clone was seen a handful of times. The genes are TRBV4-1 and TRBJ2-1; D is unresolved. This CDR3 has 18 residues. Trimming stripped 0 bases from V and 2 bases from J, with 17 bases between. Germline CDR1 and CDR2: MGHRA and YSYEKL. The CDR3 DNA reads as TGCGCCAGCAGCCAAGATAAGTGGCGAGCCGAAACCTACAATGAGCAGTTCTTC. It yields the protein CASSQDKWRAETYNEQFF.

This clone was detected a few times. J is TRBJ1-4 and V is TRBV28; weak D call: TRBD1 (6 bases). CDR1 is MDHEN and CDR2 is SYDVKM in the germline V gene. The CDR3 length is 14 residues. V lost 5 bases to trimming and J lost 8 bases, with 15 bases between them. The CDR3 coding sequence is TGTGCCAGCAGTCCACGGGACATGGGCGAAAAACTGTTTTTT. This translates into CASSPRDMGEKLFF.

The DNA for the CDR3 is TGCAGCGTTGAAGAGACTCTAGCGGGAGGGTCAGGTGAGCAGTTCTTC. It specifies CSVEETLAGGSGEQFF. The rearrangement joins TRBV29-1 to TRBJ2-1; 12 bases map to TRBD2. The J segment lost 9 bases and the V segment lost 0 bases, leaving 9 bases of the junction unmatched. Looked up from germline, CDR1 is SQVTM and CDR2 is ANQGSEA. The CDR3 covers 16 residues.

This chain uses TRBV7-9 with TRBJ1-1, with 7 nucleotides matching TRBD1. The length of the CDR3 is 14 residues. V trimming: 5 bases; J trimming: 1 base; junction bases outside the gene matches: 4. Germline CDR1 is SEHNR and CDR2 is FQNEAQ (reference sequence). In DNA, the CDR3 is TGTGCCAGCAGCCCGGGACAGACGAACACTGAAGCTTTCTTT. It is translated as CASSPGQTNTEAFF.

The chain is built from TRBV15 and TRBJ1-1; tentative D call: TRBD1 (5 bases). The CDR3 extends over 17 amino acids. V was trimmed by 1 base and J by 7 bases, leaving 22 bases between them. Germline lookup yields CDR1 LNHNV and CDR2 YYDKDF (reference sequence). The CDR3 sequence: CATSRGWQGKVKNEAFF. The DNA of the CDR3 is TGTGCCACCAGCAGAGGGTGGCAGGGAAAGGTTAAGAATGAAGCTTTCTTT.

This chain joins TRBV28 and TRBJ2-2; D call uncertain. Trimming shortened V by 2 bases and J by 0 bases, and 16 bases separated the two germline ends. This CDR3 has 18 amino acids. Germline values: CDR1 MDHEN, CDR2 SYDVKM. CDR3 amino acids: CASSLVSPLFANTGELFF. CDR3 coding DNA: TGTGCCAGCAGTTTAGTCAGTCCTCTTTTCGCGAACACCGGGGAGCTGTTTTTT. Drawing the rest from reference TRBV28 and TRBJ2-2, the complete variable domain is DVKVTQSSRYLVKRTGEKVFLECVQDMDHENMFWYRQDPGLGLRLIYFSYDVKMKEKGDIPEGYSVSREKKERFSLILESASTNQTSMYLCASSLVSPLFANTGELFFGEGSRLTVL.

The chain employs TRBV29-1 and TRBJ1-1; D not resolved. Trimming removed 8 bases from V and 4 bases from J, with 17 bases in between. The CDR3 has 13 residues. Germline CDR1 reads SQVTM; CDR2 reads ANQGSEA. This CDR3 is CSLVIREGTEAFF. Here the CDR3 DNA reads TGCAGCCTAGTAATAAGGGAAGGCACTGAAGCTTTCTTT.

The gene calls are TRBV7-3 and TRBJ2-7; D is possibly TRBD1 or TRBD2 (6 bases each). Per the germline V gene, CDR1 is SGHTA and CDR2 is FQGTGA. Trimming stripped 4 bases from V and 7 bases from J, with 14 bases between. The length of the CDR3 is 13 residues. The CDR3 sequence: CASSSTGAREQYF. In nucleotides, the CDR3 is TGTGCCAGCAGCTCCACGGGGGCCCGGGAGCAGTACTTC.